The 18 T cell receptor beta chains below were found in one sample sequenced in a study of shared clonotypes between healthy human individuals. CD45RO negativity and positive selection for CCR7 defined naive CD8 cells, a population that excluded terminally differentiated effector memory CD45RA+ cells. Assay used: immunoSEQ multiplex PCR; TCRdb lists only in-frame clones, some missing. Of 500,000 to 700,000 clones in the sample, approximately 96% were seen once. Sequenced input: naive CD8+ T cells sorted from blood. These TCRs come from a woman in her twenties or thirties in good health.

The V and J genes are TRBV6-6 and TRBJ2-7, with 10 bases identical to TRBD1. The CDR3 totals 14 residues. V lost 1 base, J lost 6 bases, and 3 bases stayed unmatched. Germline CDR1 and CDR2: MNHNY and SVGAGI (reference sequence). This chain's CDR3 is CASSYWTGGSEQYF. CDR3 nucleotide sequence: TGTGCCAGCAGTTACTGGACAGGGGGTTCCGAGCAGTACTTC.

The chain recombines TRBV4-1 with TRBJ2-7; 11 bases are a match to TRBD1. Germline V gives CDR1 MGHRA, CDR2 YSYEKL. CDR3 length equals 15 residues. The V and J ends lost 3 bases and 3 bases, in that order; junction bases with no gene match: 4. The CDR3 DNA sequence: TGCGCCAGCAGCCACGGACAGGGGGCCGGCTACGAGCAGTACTTC. Translating it yields CASSHGQGAGYEQYF.

Written as DNA, the CDR3 is TGTGCCAGCAGCTACCAAGAACAGACAGGGATGAGGACTTTCTACGAGCAGTACTTC. Its translation: CASSYQEQTGMRTFYEQYF. This sequence joins TRBV7-9 and TRBJ2-7; 7 bases are a match to TRBD1. The germline V gene has CDR1 SEHNR and CDR2 FQNEAQ (reference sequence). CDR3 length equals 19 residues. The ends lost 4 bases at V and 3 bases at J; junction bases unmatched: 21.

The rearrangement joins TRBV11-1 to TRBJ2-7; D is ambiguous. The CDR3 covers 16 residues. Germline CDR1 and CDR2: SGHAT and FQDESV (reference sequence). Trimming shortened V by 0 bases and J by 2 bases, and 14 bases separated the two germline ends. CDR3 in amino acids: CASSLALGFQPYEQYF. CDR3 bases: TGTGCCAGCAGCTTAGCGCTGGGGTTTCAACCCTACGAGCAGTACTTC.

The V and J genes are TRBV13 and TRBJ2-7; 9 bases agree with TRBD1. Germline V lookup: CDR1 PRHDT, CDR2 FYEKMQ (reference sequence). This CDR3 contains 14 residues. With V trimmed by 6 bases and J by 5 bases, 8 bases remained unmatched. The CDR3 bases are TGTGCCAGCAGTTGGGGGGACAGGGTCGACGAGCAGTACTTC. Translation: CASSWGDRVDEQYF.

The genes are TRBV6-5 and TRBJ1-2, with D unclear. The V end lost 8 bases, the J end lost 5 bases, and 15 bases lay between the germline ends. This CDR3 is 13 amino acids long. Germline lookup yields CDR1 MNHEY and CDR2 SVGAGI. CDR3 in amino acids: CASADSLGYGYTF. The CDR3 nucleotides are TGTGCCAGCGCGGATTCGTTGGGTTATGGCTACACCTTC.

This rearrangement joins TRBV25-1 to TRBJ1-1; 7 positions agree with TRBD1. Germline V gene lookup returns CDR1 MGHDK and CDR2 SYGVNS. Losses at the gene ends were 8 bases for V and 3 bases for J; bases not matched to a gene: 6. This CDR3 is built from 13 residues. CDR3 amino acids: CASQQGRYTEAFF. The CDR3 nucleotides are TGTGCCAGCCAACAGGGGCGGTACACTGAAGCTTTCTTT.

The J gene is TRBJ1-1, the V gene TRBV5-6; D not certain. The V gene's germline CDR1 is SGHDT and CDR2 YYEEEE. The CDR3 is made up of 13 amino acids. V shed 0 bases and J shed 7 bases, with 10 bases lying between them. The CDR3: CASSLALSGEAFF. DNA of the CDR3: TGTGCCAGCAGCTTGGCCCTTTCTGGTGAAGCTTTCTTT.

On this clone: Germline is not matched at one junction end, which may reflect a read error. The V and J genes are TRBV2 and TRBJ2-5; 7 bases are a match to TRBD1. The germline CDR1 and CDR2 sequences are SNHLY and FYNNEI. The CDR3 spans 13 residues. The CDR3 protein is CASRDTGVETQYF. The CDR3 DNA reads as TGTGCCAGCCGTGATACAGGGGTGGAGACCCAGTACTTC.

This sequence joins TRBV27 and TRBJ2-5; the match to TRBD1 covers 7 bases. V lost 3 bases and J lost 9; bases outside the gene matches: 13. The CDR3 contains 15 residues. Germline values: CDR1 MNHEY, CDR2 SMNVEV (reference sequence). CDR3 in amino acids: CASSFYSGQLESQYF. DNA of the CDR3: TGTGCCAGCAGTTTCTATTCGGGACAGCTCGAGTCCCAGTACTTC.

This chain links TRBV28 with TRBJ2-5, with 7 nucleotides matching TRBD1. J gave up 5 bases and V 4 bases, and 7 bases lay outside the gene matches. The CDR3 runs 14 residues. Germline loops: CDR1 MDHEN, CDR2 SYDVKM. The CDR3 protein is CASSSRTGVETQYF. CDR3 DNA sequence: TGTGCCAGCAGTTCTCGGACAGGTGTGGAGACCCAGTACTTC.

The genes are TRBV7-8 and TRBJ1-1; D not resolved. CDR1 SGHVS and CDR2 FQNEAQ come from the germline V gene. The CDR3 length is 13 residues. The V end lost 1 base, the J end lost 4 bases, and 7 bases lay between the germline ends. Here the CDR3 DNA reads TGTGCCAGCAGCTTAGTTGGCTCCACTGAAGCTTTCTTT. It yields the protein CASSLVGSTEAFF. The complete variable domain, with remaining parts taken from reference TRBV7-8 and TRBJ1-1, reads GAGVSQSPRYKVAKRGQDVALRCDPISGHVSLFWYQQALGQGPEFLTYFQNEAQLDKSGLPSDRFFAERPEGSVSTLKIQRTQQEDSAVYLCASSLVGSTEAFFGQGTRLTVV.

The V gene is TRBV29-1, the J gene TRBJ1-1; 8 bases are shared with TRBD1. Germline assignment: CDR1 SQVTM and CDR2 ANQGSEA. Losses at the gene ends were 7 bases for V and 1 base for J; bases not matched to a gene: 2. The CDR3 totals 12 residues. The CDR3 protein is CSGRGQNTEAFF. Here the CDR3 DNA reads TGCAGCGGCAGGGGGCAGAACACTGAAGCTTTCTTT.

This clone came up once. The rearrangement links TRBV15 to TRBJ1-6; a weak D match, TRBD1 (5 bases). Germline V CDR1 and CDR2: LNHNV, YYDKDF (reference sequence). The CDR3 sequence is 14 residues long. The V and J ends lost 4 bases and 9 bases respectively, with 13 bases between them. The CDR3 spells CATSMDNGGSPLHF. DNA of the CDR3: TGTGCCACCAGCATGGACAACGGGGGTTCACCCCTCCACTTT.

This clone has a single count. The rearrangement links TRBV5-4 to TRBJ2-5; TRBD2 agrees at 7 bases. V lost 4 bases to trimming and J lost 5 bases; unmatched junction nucleotides: 5. This CDR3 comprises 13 residues. Germline lookup yields CDR1 SGHNT and CDR2 YYREEE (reference sequence). The DNA for the CDR3 is TGTGCCAGCAGCCCCACGGGGGGTGAGACCCAGTACTTC. This translates into CASSPTGGETQYF.

J is TRBJ2-1 and V is TRBV27; D gene unclear. Germline V gene lookup returns CDR1 MNHEY and CDR2 SMNVEV (reference sequence). The CDR3 length is 10 residues. V shed 8 bases and J shed 9 bases, with 8 bases lying between them. The CDR3 is CASGSFEQFF. DNA of the CDR3: TGTGCCAGCGGGTCTTTTGAGCAGTTCTTC.

The chain uses TRBV29-1 and TRBJ1-1; 11 nucleotides agree with TRBD1. CDR1 and CDR2 from the germline V gene are SQVTM and ANQGSEA. CDR3 size: 16 residues. With 5 bases clipped from V and 6 bases from J, the junction kept 14 bases outside the gene matches. The CDR3 reads CSVLPVDRGRLAEAFF. In DNA, the CDR3 is TGCAGCGTTCTCCCTGTGGACAGGGGGCGTTTGGCTGAAGCTTTCTTT. Full variable domain (outside the CDR3, taken from reference TRBV29-1 and TRBJ1-1): SAVISQKPSRDICQRGTSLTIQCQVDSQVTMMFWYRQQPGQSLTLIATANQGSEATYESGFVIDKFPISRPNLTFSTLTVSNMSPEDSSIYLCSVLPVDRGRLAEAFFGQGTRLTVV.

This clone was seen a single time. This sample includes further DNA sequences coding for the same CDR3. The chain couples TRBV9 to TRBJ2-1, with D unresolved. V was cut by 2 bases and J by 7 bases, with 4 bases left in between. This CDR3 is 11 amino acids long. Germline V lookup: CDR1 SGDLS, CDR2 YYNGEE. The CDR3 spells CASSVANEQFF. The DNA for the CDR3 is TGTGCCAGCAGCGTTGCGAATGAGCAGTTCTTC.